A selection of T cell receptor beta chains follows, all from one sample in a study of blood T cell repertoires in COVID-19. Profiling relied on immunoSEQ multiplex PCR, and the TCRdb table lists in-frame clones only, not all of them. The sample gives under 30,000 clones, about 87% of which show up once; about 25% is in the top ten. Sequencing input: peripheral blood. These receptors all come from a human donor with active COVID-19. The donor label of this sample is uncertain. Each CDR3 is given with its conserved first and last residue.

V | CDR3
TRBV6-2/TRBV6-3 | CASSSTGYAYEQYF
TRBV18 | CASSQYTGNQPQHF
TRBV19 | CATTKQGGGTDTQYF
TRBV15 | CATSGDRTGWSNEQYF
TRBV5-3 | CARSLVSRADGENQPQHF
TRBV5-8 | CASSLSELQGAIQPQHF
TRBV18 | CASSPGTGRNSPLHF
TRBV5-1 | CASSLGQGHEGNYGYTF
TRBV6-5 | CASLPLRQGDQPQHF
TRBV30 | CAQTGGNQPQHF
TRBV11-3 | CASSIRGTGELFF
TRBV5-1 | CASTMGGLGGDTQYF
TRBV5-1 | CASSLGIPNEKLFF
TRBV23-1 | CASSQSLMGGQGIFEQYF
TRBV10-3 | CAIRPGQGIRETQYF
TRBV5-1 | CASSDRGVQFTGANVLTF
TRBV5-1 | CASSPGTSGYEQYF
TRBV27 | CASSSKDRVWDGYTF
TRBV5-1 | CASSSRGTTDTQYF
TRBV5-1 | CASSLAGDRGFGANVLTF
TRBV24-1 | CATSDSAGEQYF
TRBV9 | CASSAGTGGAWEQYF
TRBV11-2 | CASSFIAGASEQYF
TRBV3-1/TRBV3-2 | CASSLQGLAGGNEQFF
TRBV6-5 | CASSSRGLQPQHF
TRBV30 | CAWSRDRPYGYTF
TRBV5-1 | CASSTGERFTEAFF
TRBV6-5 | CASSYWRGRNTDTQYF
TRBV5-1 | CASSLLQNEKLFF
TRBV11-2 | CASQGFRHNEQFF
TRBV11-2 | CASSLDPGGRDGYTF
TRBV27 | CASSPRDLGYSPLHF